This T cell receptor (beta chain) originates from a study of shared clonotypes between healthy human individuals. The wider study: Per donor, CD8 memory used one plate, CD8 naive used two, CD4 memory used three and CD4 naive used three.

V trimming: 0 bases; J trimming: 4 bases; junction bases outside the gene matches: 4. CDR3 size: 15 residues. Per germline, CDR1 SGHRS and CDR2 YFSETQ. Deep was the level at which the assay was run. TCRdb keeps only in-frame clones here, not all; method: immunoSEQ multiplex PCR. There are 2,500,000 or so clones in the sample; 90% to 95% occur only once, and roughly 0.36% lies in the top ten. Those who donated, Caucasian adults without exception, all lived in Nashville, Tennessee. The sample taken for sequencing was naive CD4+ T cells from PBMCs. Subset reported: CD45RA+ positively selected. The chain joins TRBV5-1 to TRBJ2-3; 8 positions agree with TRBD1. The receptor was derived from a man between 18 and 29 years old in good health. Some clones in this sample may be carry-over from other donors' samples. Here the CDR3 reads CASSLARGQADTQYF. CDR3 in DNA: TGCGCCAGCAGCTTGGCCAGGGGGCAGGCAGATACGCAGTATTTT.